The 4 T cell receptor beta chains below all came from one sample that was sequenced in a study of Graves' ophthalmopathy and Graves' hyperthyroidism. Amplifying from RNA transcripts, the study obtained TCR beta CDR3 regions. A first-round RT-PCR used HTBI primers, followed by a second-round multiplex PCR. Each CDR3 protein is one row after TCRdb ran MiXCR on the multiplex PCR reads. The profile shows more than 1,000,000 distinct CDR3 sequences, roughly 35% of them singletons. Sequenced sample: peripheral blood or thyroid tissue (not recorded which). Every receptor here comes from an adult man with Graves' hyperthyroidism.

This chain connects TRBV29-1 to TRBJ1-2; tentatively, D is TRBD1 (6 bases). V gave up 7 bases and J gave up 2 bases, with 26 bases separating them. The CDR3 sequence is 17 residues long. The germline V gene encodes CDR1 SQVTM and CDR2 ANQGSEA. The CDR3 is CSASSEPDSLLNYGYTF. The CDR3 bases are TGCAGCGCCAGCAGTGAGCCGGACAGTCTTTTAAACTATGGCTACACCTTC.

This clonotype appeared many times. The chain couples TRBV10-3 to TRBJ2-7; D remains unclear. V lost 8 bases, J lost 2 bases, and 13 bases lay in between. Germline CDR1 and CDR2: ENHRY and SYGVKD. The CDR3 extends over 13 amino acids. The CDR3 reads CAIALTATYEQYF. The CDR3 DNA reads as TGTGCCATCGCCCTGACGGCAACCTACGAGCAGTACTTC.

A few counts support this clonotype. The chain links TRBV20-1 to TRBJ2-3; 10 bases fit TRBD1. Unmatched junction bases numbered 2, after V lost 5 bases and J lost 3 bases. The CDR3 contains 13 residues. Germline assignment: CDR1 DFQATT and CDR2 SNEGSKA (reference sequence). The CDR3 coding sequence is TGCAGTGCTGGGGACAGGGGTACAGATACGCAGTATTTT. Translation gives CSAGDRGTDTQYF.

The chain uses TRBV19 and TRBJ1-2; 10 bases are a match to TRBD1. The CDR3 has 14 amino acids. V shed 4 bases and J 8 bases; nucleotides not matched to a gene: 7. The germline CDR1 and CDR2 sequences are LNHDA and SQIVND (reference sequence). This CDR3 is CASSKFGTGDGYTF. The DNA of the CDR3 is TGTGCCAGTAGTAAGTTCGGGACAGGGGACGGCTACACCTTC.